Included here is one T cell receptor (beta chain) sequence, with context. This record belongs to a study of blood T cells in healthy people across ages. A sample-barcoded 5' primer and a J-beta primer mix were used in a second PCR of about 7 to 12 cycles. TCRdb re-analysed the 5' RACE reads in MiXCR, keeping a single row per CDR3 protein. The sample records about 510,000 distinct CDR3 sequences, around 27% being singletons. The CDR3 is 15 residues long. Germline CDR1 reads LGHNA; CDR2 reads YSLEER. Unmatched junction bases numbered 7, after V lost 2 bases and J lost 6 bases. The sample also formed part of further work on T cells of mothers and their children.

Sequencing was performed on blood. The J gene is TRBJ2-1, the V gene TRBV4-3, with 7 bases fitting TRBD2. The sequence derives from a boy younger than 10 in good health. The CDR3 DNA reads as TGCGCCAGCAGCCAACAGGAACTAGCGATCAATGAGCAGTTCTTC. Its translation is CASSQQELAINEQFF.